The entry that follows covers one T cell receptor beta chain sequence. Its antigen is not known. Assay used: immunoSEQ multiplex PCR; TCRdb lists only in-frame clones, some missing. The table has more than 90,000 clones, about 90% seen once; the top ten hold 4.5% to 6%. Trimming removed 8 bases at V and 4 bases at J, with 12 bases between. The CDR3 spans 13 residues. Per the germline V gene, CDR1 is MNHEY and CDR2 is SVGAGI. The record originates from a study of radiotherapy plus CTLA-4 blockade in lung cancer. Study-wide context: In around 19% of patients, objective responses were seen; 31% had disease control.

Study outcomes and limitations: In blood, tumor-derived TCR clones expanded after radiotherapy plus ipilimumab. Early shifts in blood T cell clones, with interferon-beta, reportedly predicted response best.

The V gene is TRBV6-5, the J gene TRBJ2-1, with D perhaps TRBD1 or TRBD2 (6 bases each). Sample: peripheral blood, taken from a patient treated with radiotherapy plus ipilimumab. The receptor's source is a human donor with non-small cell lung cancer that progressed on radiotherapy plus ipilimumab. The CDR3 DNA is TGTGCCAGCGGAAGGGGGGCTTACAATGAGCAGTTCTTC. Protein: CASGRGAYNEQFF.